This T cell receptor (beta chain) was identified during a study of tumor and adjacent non-tumor tissue in lung cancer. Looking at the study overall: There were about twelve adenocarcinoma, a couple of squamous cell carcinoma and 1 small cell lung cancer cases. Some 4.2 million productive TCRbeta reads were obtained per sample on average.

Three rounds of nested PCR, following a modified ARM-PCR protocol, produced the TCRbeta library. TCRdb independently ran MiXCR on the multiplex PCR reads; one entry per CDR3 protein. The repertoire holds tens of thousands of distinct CDR3 sequences, with 60% to 85% as singletons. Comments on this clonotype: The target antigen is unknown. A single base separates this from a much larger clone, so it may be a read error.

Study-wide results and limits: Normal lung showed higher cumulative top 100 clone frequency than tumor. TCR diversity was significantly greater in tumor than normal lung tissue.

The template was RNA from unsorted bulk tissue. CDR3 length equals 14 residues. Germline V lookup: CDR1 SGDLS, CDR2 YYNGEE. The trim removed 4 bases at V and 7 bases at J, leaving 7 bases unmatched. This clonotype was obtained from a woman in her forties or fifties with non-small cell lung cancer. The J gene is TRBJ1-2, the V gene TRBV9; 10 bases map to TRBD1. Sequencing was done on a sample of lung tumor tissue. The chain's CDR3 is CASSRRQGASGYTF. DNA of the CDR3: TGTGCCAGCAGCCGAAGACAGGGGGCGTCTGGCTACACCTTC.